The clone carrying this T cell receptor (beta chain) occurred a few times. TCRdb redid the calling of the RT-PCR reads with MiXCR, one entry per CDR3 protein. The repertoire has almost 700,000 distinct CDR3 sequences, 13% to 15% of them found once; the top ten carry roughly 4%. Trimming removed 3 bases from V and 1 base from J; junction bases left unmatched: 3. The CDR3 is 14 residues long. The germline CDR1 and CDR2 sequences are ENHRY and SYGVKD. The chain combines TRBV10-3 with TRBJ2-7; 7 nucleotides align to TRBD1. The receptor comes from a female donor in good health, serving as a healthy control. Sequencing was performed on memory CD4+ T cells from blood. The CDR3 reads CAISDGTASYEQYF. In nucleotides, the CDR3 is TGTGCCATCAGTGACGGGACAGCTTCCTACGAGCAGTACTTC.